The subject of this entry is one T cell receptor (beta chain). Its antigen specificity is not known. No clone much larger than this one lies a single base away; base qualities are absent. The record originates from a study of beta chain features in type 1 diabetes (dated by TCRdb to 2017 to 2018). About the investigation overall: Mean age, gender distribution, total cell number and subset yield were not different between patients and healthy donors. The study compared the TCRB repertoires of sorted circulating CD4+ T cell subsets in recently diagnosed type 1 diabetes patients with those in matched healthy donors. A total of approximately 100 million sorted cells were examined across all samples, and the number of cells per subset was strongly correlated with RNA yield. Regulatory and stem cell-like memory subsets were obtained from only 8 patients and roughly 8 healthy donors, while naive and central memory subsets were obtained from all 28 donors.

From each donor, a single peripheral blood sample of 90 to 150 mL on average was drawn into heparinised tubes. A BD FACSAria II was used to sort naive, central memory, regulatory and stem cell-like memory CD4+ T cells with a panel that included CD45RO, CCR7, CD25, CD127, CD95 and CD27. A purity above 98% was achieved for all sorted populations. PBMCs were isolated immediately by Lymphoprep density gradient centrifugation and stained directly without culture. So that batch effects would be minimized, each experiment stained and sorted samples in pairs, pairing one healthy donor with one patient. The paper as a whole reports these results and caveats: Type 1 diabetes patients showed a moderate but significant shortening of TCRB CDR3 length in all four CD4+ subsets. Because cDNA was sequenced instead of genomic DNA, activated cells with high expression could be over-represented, although the groups did not differ in activation or CD3 levels. The naive, central memory and regulatory TCRB repertoires appeared to resemble one another more closely among patients than among healthy donors. Shorter templates might be favored by PCR, yet because patient and control samples were amplified and corrected together, any such skew would affect both groups equally. At VDJ recombination sites, type 1 diabetes patients had fewer insertions and more deleted nucleotides, which implies abnormalities in thymic rearrangement. Because small numbers of individuals were included in the HLA sub-analyses, any influence of HLA type on TCRB rearrangement was left unresolved.

V drops 0 bases and J drops 8 bases, leaving 16 bases in between. From a lookup of the germline V gene (reference sequence), CDR1 and CDR2 are GTSNPN and SVGIG. The CDR3 sequence holds 15 residues, the cysteine and phenylalanine included. Here the CDR3 DNA is all that survives: 45 bases in frame from base 1. The entire amount of isolated RNA was reverse transcribed using the High Capacity cDNA Reverse Transcription Kit, so the sequenced TCRB transcripts were expressed ones. Deep immunoSEQ sequencing was applied to naive, central memory and regulatory T cell samples, giving an average of roughly 3.6 million total reads per sample. Sorted cells were lysed in RLT buffer and RNA was extracted with DNase-treated RNeasy Micro or Mini kits, depending on cell number. To prevent cross-contamination, each cell subset was processed individually, whereas patient and healthy donor samples were processed jointly. The immunoSEQ multiplex PCR was used to amplify TCRB sequences from cDNA, yielding 87-bp fragments that span the CDR3 region. Sequencing of the amplicons was done on the Illumina HiSeq platform. The paper's processing steps were these. Synthetic template baselines were used to correct PCR bias computationally, reads within Hamming distance 2 were collapsed, and singletons that could not be merged were discarded. By aligning reads against IMGT, V, D and J genes, CDR3 length, and insertions or deletions at six rearrangement sites were assigned. Within each subset, clonotype counts were normalized to sorted cell number, after which true diversity and Gini coefficients were computed with the tcR R package. The overlap coefficient, calculated on TCRB nucleotide sequences, was used to measure repertoire sharing. This immuneACCESS table, as held by TCRdb, lists in-frame sequences with V and J called but not all clones. Of the missing ones, under half trace to an unresolved V gene in checked studies; the others have no known cause. For V, J and clone size, that table is used; D and trimming come from the DNA. The sample table lists around 97,000 clones, under 30% of them with a count of one. Together, the top ten hold more than 0.45% of the sample.

This sequence uses TRBV30 and TRBJ1-4, with an unclear D gene assignment. This sequence was found in a woman aged 18-29 years with type 1 diabetes. Sequencing used central memory CD4+ T cells from blood. CDR3 sequence: CAWSVKRSAGEKLFF. Here is the DNA: TGTGCCTGGAGTGTAAAGAGGTCAGCGGGCGAAAAACTGTTTTTT. The reference TRBV30 and TRBJ1-4 proteins fill in what lies around the CDR3, so the full variable domain reads SQTIHQWPATLVQPVGSPLSLECTVEGTSNPNLYWYRQAAGRGLQLLFYSVGIGQISSEVPQNLSASRPQDRQFILSSKKLLLSDSGFYLCAWSVKRSAGEKLFFGSGTQLSVL.